Following are 26 T cell receptor beta chains from one sample sequenced in a study of beta chain features in type 1 diabetes. The whole isolated RNA underwent reverse transcription, so sequencing captured expressed TCRB transcripts. Here immunoSEQ multiplex PCR was the method, and the copy in TCRdb shows in-frame clones only, minus some. Altogether about 360,000 clones are present, 10% to 15% being singletons, with the ten largest covering 0.017%. The material sequenced was naive CD4+ T cells from blood. The receptors originated from a man younger than 30 in good health.

The V gene is TRBV5-4, the J gene TRBJ1-2; D gene unclear. Germline values: CDR1 SGHNT, CDR2 YYREEE (reference sequence). V was cut by 0 bases and J by 1 base, with 7 bases left in between. There are 14 residues in the CDR3. Here the CDR3 DNA reads TGTGCCAGCAGCTTGGTAGTCGGTAACTATGGCTACACCTTC. It is translated as CASSLVVGNYGYTF.

This chain uses TRBV12-5 with TRBJ1-5; 7 nucleotides align to TRBD1. With 8 bases clipped from V and 0 bases from J, the junction kept 1 base outside the gene matches. Germline V gene sequence: CDR1 LGHNT, CDR2 FRNRAP. There are 13 residues in the CDR3. As DNA, the CDR3 is TGTGCTAGTAGGGACAGTAGCAATCAGCCCCAGCATTTT. Amino acids: CASRDSSNQPQHF.

There are a few counts of this clone. The chain recombines TRBV7-9 with TRBJ2-5; 8 nucleotides align to TRBD1. Per the germline V gene, CDR1 is SEHNR and CDR2 is FQNEAQ (reference sequence). CDR3 length equals 15 residues. The J segment lost 2 bases and the V segment lost 7 bases, leaving 9 bases of the junction unmatched. Here the CDR3 reads CASTIGQGGQETQYF. The CDR3 DNA reads as TGTGCCAGCACCATTGGACAGGGCGGGCAAGAGACCCAGTACTTC.

This clone appeared a few times. V is TRBV5-1 and J is TRBJ2-1, with TRBD1 matching over 7 bases. Germline lookup yields CDR1 SGHRS and CDR2 YFSETQ. V trimming: 4 bases; J trimming: 9 bases; junction bases outside the gene matches: 1. The CDR3 has 11 residues. The CDR3 DNA reads TGCGCCAGCAGCCCAGGGGGTGAGCAGTTCTTC. It yields the protein CASSPGGEQFF.

V and J are TRBV28 and TRBJ2-7, with 8 bases identical to TRBD1. The germline gives CDR1 MDHEN, CDR2 SYDVKM. The V segment lost 8 bases and the J segment 3 bases; nucleotides outside the gene matches: 9. This CDR3 is built from 14 residues. The CDR3 reads CASYAPDRGYEQYF. The CDR3, as DNA: TGTGCCAGCTATGCGCCCGACAGGGGCTACGAGCAGTACTTC.

This clone has more than one count but fewer than ten. The chain is built from TRBV7-7 and TRBJ2-7, with 9 bases fitting TRBD1. This CDR3 region has 14 residues. Trimming took 5 bases from V and 3 from J; bases not matched to a gene: 5. Germline CDR1 reads SSHAT; CDR2 reads FNYEAQ (reference sequence). In nucleotides, the CDR3 is TGTGCCAGCAGCCTGGGGACAGGGCTCTACGAGCAGTACTTC. This sequence encodes CASSLGTGLYEQYF.

The V gene is TRBV5-6, the J gene TRBJ1-5; D gene ambiguous. V lost 1 base and J lost 5, with 7 bases in between. The CDR3 length is 13 residues. Germline V CDR1 and CDR2: SGHDT, YYEEEE. The CDR3 loop reads CASSLTRDQPQHF. CDR3 bases: TGTGCCAGCAGCTTGACGCGGGATCAGCCCCAGCATTTT.

This chain links TRBV6-6 with TRBJ2-6; 9 bases fit TRBD1. V gave up 6 bases and J gave up 0 bases; unmatched junction bases: 3. Germline loops: CDR1 MNHNY, CDR2 SVGAGI (reference sequence). The CDR3 totals 16 residues. In DNA, the CDR3 is TGTGCCAGCAGAGGACAGGGGAACTCTGGGGCCAACGTCCTGACTTTC. Translation gives CASRGQGNSGANVLTF.

This clone was counted a few times. The chain joins TRBV7-2 to TRBJ2-7; the match to TRBD1 covers 7 bases. There are 14 residues in the CDR3. Germline V gene lookup returns CDR1 SGHTA and CDR2 FQGNSA. Trimming took 6 bases from V and 0 from J; bases not matched to a gene: 5. The CDR3: CASRGQLSSYEQYF. For the CDR3, the DNA is TGTGCCAGCAGGGGACAGCTTAGCTCCTACGAGCAGTACTTC. Looking up the rest from reference TRBV7-2 and TRBJ2-7 gives the full variable domain: GAGVSQSPSNKVTEKGKDVELRCDPISGHTALYWYRQSLGQGLEFLIYFQGNSAPDKSGLPSDRFSAERTGGSVSTLTIQRTQQEDSAVYLCASRGQLSSYEQYFGPGTRLTVT.

This clone was found a few times. Other DNA sequences from this sample encode an identical CDR3 as well. This CDR3 reads CASSPSSYEQYF. As DNA, the CDR3 is TGTGCCAGCTCCCCTAGCTCCTACGAGCAGTACTTC. V usage is TRBV18 and J usage is TRBJ2-7; D is unresolved. From germline, CDR1 is KGHSH and CDR2 LQKENI. V lost 6 bases, J lost 0 bases, and 6 bases lay in between. The CDR3 loop spans 12 amino acids.

The sample holds a few counts of this clone. V is TRBV30 and J is TRBJ2-5, with a possible D match to TRBD2 (6 bases). There are 15 residues in the CDR3. Germline CDR1 is GTSNPN and CDR2 is SVGIG (reference sequence). V lost 2 bases to trimming and J lost 2 bases, with 15 bases between them. Here the CDR3 reads CAWSRGTRGQETQYF. The CDR3 nucleotides are TGTGCCTGGAGTAGAGGGACCCGGGGGCAAGAGACCCAGTACTTC. Combining the CDR3 with reference TRBV30 and TRBJ2-5 gives the whole variable domain SQTIHQWPATLVQPVGSPLSLECTVEGTSNPNLYWYRQAAGRGLQLLFYSVGIGQISSEVPQNLSASRPQDRQFILSSKKLLLSDSGFYLCAWSRGTRGQETQYFGPGTRLLVL.

The chain recombines TRBV7-2 with TRBJ1-1; no reliable D call. Trimming removed 1 base at V and 6 bases at J, with 9 bases between. Germline V lookup: CDR1 SGHTA, CDR2 FQGNSA. CDR3 length equals 13 residues. The CDR3 reads CASSLVQRAEAFF. The CDR3 DNA sequence: TGTGCCAGCAGCTTAGTGCAGCGCGCTGAAGCTTTCTTT.

The chain carries TRBV5-4 and TRBJ2-3; TRBD1 agrees at 7 bases. The germline gives CDR1 SGHNT, CDR2 YYREEE (reference sequence). J gave up 4 bases and V 4 bases, and 6 bases lay outside the gene matches. The CDR3 is 14 amino acids. CDR3 protein: CASSLDRVADTQYF. The CDR3 DNA sequence: TGTGCCAGCAGCCTAGACAGGGTTGCAGATACGCAGTATTTT.

This clone was seen a handful of times. The chain links TRBV7-2 to TRBJ1-5; D unclear. The germline V gene encodes CDR1 SGHTA and CDR2 FQGNSA. The CDR3 is 15 amino acids. The germline V and J ends were trimmed by 3 bases and 5 bases, with 14 bases remaining between them. The CDR3 loop reads CASSFRLSDYQPQHF. CDR3 nucleotides: TGTGCCAGCAGCTTTAGGTTGTCCGACTATCAGCCCCAGCATTTT.

This clone was detected only a few times. V usage is TRBV28 and J usage is TRBJ2-7; D remains unclear. Germline V lookup: CDR1 MDHEN, CDR2 SYDVKM. This CDR3 region has 14 residues. The V gene lost 4 bases and the J gene lost 4 bases, with 14 bases spanning the gap. The CDR3 nucleotides are TGTGCCAGCAGTTCCACCTCCTCCGGTTACGAGCAGTACTTC. Protein product: CASSSTSSGYEQYF.

V gene TRBV27 combines with J gene TRBJ2-7; a weak D match, TRBD1 (6 bases). CDR1 and CDR2 (germline): MNHEY, SMNVEV (reference sequence). This CDR3 has 13 amino acids. The ends were cut back, 3 bases at V and 5 bases at J, with 11 bases in the middle. The CDR3 bases are TGTGCCAGCAGTTTGGGACAAGAAAACGAGCAGTACTTC. Amino acids: CASSLGQENEQYF.

V is TRBV28 and J is TRBJ2-7, with TRBD1 matching 8 bases. CDR1 and CDR2 from the germline V gene are MDHEN and SYDVKM. CDR3 size: 15 residues. The V gene end was trimmed by 2 bases and the J gene end by 2 bases; junction bases not matched to a gene: 5. The CDR3, as DNA: TGTGCCAGCAGTTTACGACAGGGGATACCCTACGAGCAGTACTTC. This encodes CASSLRQGIPYEQYF.

The DNA for the CDR3 is TGTGCCAGCAGCTCGACAGCGAACACCGGGGAGCTGTTTTTT. Encoded protein: CASSSTANTGELFF. The V call is TRBV11-2, the J call TRBJ2-2; D perhaps matches TRBD1 (5 bases). CDR1 and CDR2 (germline): SGHAT, FQNNGV. Trimming took 4 bases from V and 0 from J, leaving 6 bases between them. The CDR3 runs to 14 residues. Together with reference TRBV11-2 and TRBJ2-2, the CDR3 gives the full variable domain: EAGVAQSPRYKIIEKRQSVAFWCNPISGHATLYWYQQILGQGPKLLIQFQNNGVVDDSQLPKDRFSAERLKGVDSTLKIQPAKLEDSAVYLCASSSTANTGELFFGEGSRLTVL.

This clone was detected a few times. The chain uses TRBV19 and TRBJ2-1; D might be TRBD2 (5 bases). V dropped 1 base and J dropped 9 bases, with 16 bases sitting between them. The CDR3 is 15 amino acids. From germline, CDR1 is LNHDA and CDR2 SQIVND (reference sequence). CDR3 DNA sequence: TGTGCCAGTAGTATAGCAGCGGTAGAGAATGGTGAGCAGTTCTTC. Amino acids: CASSIAAVENGEQFF.

The chain carries TRBV19 and TRBJ1-1; D possibly corresponds to TRBD1 (6 bases). Germline V CDR1 and CDR2: LNHDA, SQIVND (reference sequence). The CDR3 consists of 13 residues. Trimming removed 10 bases from V and 0 bases from J, with 12 bases in between. CDR3 region: CATMTGMNTEAFF. CDR3 DNA: TGTGCCACCATGACAGGAATGAACACTGAAGCTTTCTTT. Using reference TRBV19 and TRBJ1-1 for the parts outside the CDR3, the full variable domain is DGGITQSPKYLFRKEGQNVTLSCEQNLNHDAMYWYRQDPGQGLRLIYYSQIVNDFQKGDIAEGYSVSREKKESFPLTVTSAQKNPTAFYLCATMTGMNTEAFFGQGTRLTVV.

This clone was observed a handful of times. The chain couples TRBV28 to TRBJ2-1; no definite D call. The germline CDR1 and CDR2 sequences are MDHEN and SYDVKM. This CDR3 spans 13 amino acids. V dropped 5 bases and J dropped 0 bases, with 5 bases sitting between them. The CDR3 bases are TGTGCCAGCAGTAAGAGCTCCTACAATGAGCAGTTCTTC. Residues: CASSKSSYNEQFF.

CDR3 in amino acids: CASSLNRAPNEKLFF. The CDR3 DNA sequence: TGTGCCAGCAGCTTAAACAGGGCCCCTAATGAAAAACTGTTTTTT. The chain has TRBV7-2 and TRBJ1-4; perhaps TRBD1 as D (6 bases). Trimming shortened V by 2 bases and J by 3 bases, and 10 bases separated the two germline ends. The germline CDR1 and CDR2 sequences are SGHTA and FQGNSA. The CDR3 totals 15 residues.

This clone has more than one count but fewer than ten. Within the sample, other DNA sequences also encode this same CDR3. The chain uses TRBV7-2 and TRBJ1-5; 10 positions agree with TRBD1. The ends lost 5 bases at V and 6 bases at J; junction bases unmatched: 4. The V gene's germline CDR1 is SGHTA and CDR2 FQGNSA. The CDR3 has 14 residues. CDR3: CASSLRTGGQPQHF. The CDR3, as DNA: TGTGCCAGCAGCCTCCGGACAGGGGGTCAGCCCCAGCATTTT.

To note about this clone: In the same sample, other DNA sequences code for this CDR3. This chain uses TRBV28 with TRBJ2-5, with 7 bases identical to TRBD1. The germline V gene encodes CDR1 MDHEN and CDR2 SYDVKM. The V segment lost 5 bases and the J segment 3 bases; nucleotides outside the gene matches: 3. The CDR3 spans 13 residues. The CDR3 is CASSNRGKETQYF. The DNA of the CDR3 is TGTGCCAGCAGTAACAGGGGAAAAGAGACCCAGTACTTC.

This clone was found many times. The gene calls are TRBV29-1 and TRBJ2-7, with no clear D. This CDR3 is 13 amino acids long. Germline V gene lookup returns CDR1 SQVTM and CDR2 ANQGSEA. V lost 4 bases to trimming and J lost 7 bases, with 17 bases between them. For the CDR3, the DNA is TGCAGCGTTGCAGAGTACAGTGGCCTAGAGCAGTACTTC. Amino acid sequence: CSVAEYSGLEQYF.

This clone came up a few times. The CDR3 is CASSWGTATNEKLFF. The CDR3 DNA follows: TGTGCCAGTAGTTGGGGGACAGCAACTAATGAAAAACTGTTTTTT. The chain couples TRBV19 to TRBJ1-4; 7 nucleotides align to TRBD1. Germline V gene sequence: CDR1 LNHDA, CDR2 SQIVND (reference sequence). The CDR3 loop spans 15 amino acids. Trimming removed 5 bases from V and 0 bases from J; junction bases left unmatched: 3.